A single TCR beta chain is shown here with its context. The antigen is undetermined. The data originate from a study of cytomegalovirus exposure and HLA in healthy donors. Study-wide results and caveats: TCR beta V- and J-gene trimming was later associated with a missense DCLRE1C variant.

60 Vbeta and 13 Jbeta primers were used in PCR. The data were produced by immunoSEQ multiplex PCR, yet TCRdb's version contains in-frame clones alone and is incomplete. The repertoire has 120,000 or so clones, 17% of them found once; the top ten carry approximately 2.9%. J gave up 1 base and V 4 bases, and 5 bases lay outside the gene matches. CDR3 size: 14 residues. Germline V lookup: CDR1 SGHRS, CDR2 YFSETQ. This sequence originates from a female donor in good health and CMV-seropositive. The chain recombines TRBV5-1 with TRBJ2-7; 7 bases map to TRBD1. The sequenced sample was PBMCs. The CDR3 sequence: CASSRGQSSYEQYF. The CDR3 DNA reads TGCGCCAGCAGCCGGGGACAGAGTTCCTACGAGCAGTACTTC. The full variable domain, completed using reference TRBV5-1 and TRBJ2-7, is KAGVTQTPRYLIKTRGQQVTLSCSPISGHRSVSWYQQTPGQGLQFLFEYFSETQRNKGNFPGRFSGRQFSNSRSEMNVSTLELGDSALYLCASSRGQSSYEQYFGPGTRLTVT.